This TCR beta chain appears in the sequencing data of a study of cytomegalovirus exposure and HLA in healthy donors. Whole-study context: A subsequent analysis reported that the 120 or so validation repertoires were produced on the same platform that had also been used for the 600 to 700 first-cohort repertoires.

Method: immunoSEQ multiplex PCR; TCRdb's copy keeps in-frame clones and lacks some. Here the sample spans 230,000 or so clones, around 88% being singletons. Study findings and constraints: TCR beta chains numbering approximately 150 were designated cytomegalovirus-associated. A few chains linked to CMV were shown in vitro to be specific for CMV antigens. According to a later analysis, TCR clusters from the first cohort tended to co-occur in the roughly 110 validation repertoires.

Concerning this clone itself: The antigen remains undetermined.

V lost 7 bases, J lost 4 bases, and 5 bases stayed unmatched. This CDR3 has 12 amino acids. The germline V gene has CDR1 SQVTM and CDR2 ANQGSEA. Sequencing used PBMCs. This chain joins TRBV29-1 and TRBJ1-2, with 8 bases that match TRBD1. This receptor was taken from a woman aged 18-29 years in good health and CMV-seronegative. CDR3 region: CSARGPGYGYTF. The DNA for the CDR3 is TGCAGCGCCAGGGGGCCCGGCTATGGCTACACCTTC.